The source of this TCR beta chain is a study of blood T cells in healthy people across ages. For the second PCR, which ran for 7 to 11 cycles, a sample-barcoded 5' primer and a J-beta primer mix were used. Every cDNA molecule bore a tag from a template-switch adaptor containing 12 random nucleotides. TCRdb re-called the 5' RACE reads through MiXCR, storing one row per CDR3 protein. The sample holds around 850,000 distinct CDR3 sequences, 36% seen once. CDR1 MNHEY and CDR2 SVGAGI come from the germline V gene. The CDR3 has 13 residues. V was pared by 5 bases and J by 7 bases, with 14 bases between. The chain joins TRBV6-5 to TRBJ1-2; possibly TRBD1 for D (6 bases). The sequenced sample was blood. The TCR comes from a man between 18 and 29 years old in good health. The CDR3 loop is CASSTGTIGGYTF. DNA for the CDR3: TGTGCCAGCAGTACCGGGACAATCGGTGGCTACACCTTC.